The entry below describes one T cell receptor beta chain. Its specificity is not known. V dropped 3 bases and J dropped 0 bases, with 8 bases sitting between them. Germline-derived CDR1 and CDR2 are MGHDK and SYGVNS. The CDR3 has 15 amino acids. The data were taken from a study of blood T cells in healthy people across ages. Study-level findings and limits: Long-lived donors had more naive CD4+ cells and higher diversity than aged donors. Among T cells, TCR beta diversity per million cells dropped roughly linearly as age rose.

Using a J-beta primer mix together with a sample-barcoded 5' primer, a second PCR was run for roughly 6 to 11 cycles. Template switching added a 12-random-nucleotide identifier to every cDNA molecule. TCRdb ran MiXCR on the 5' RACE reads and lists one entry per CDR3 protein. The repertoire has approximately 830,000 distinct CDR3 sequences, approximately 67% of them found once; the top ten carry about 27%. The receptor was isolated from a man aged 30 to 45 in good health. V gene TRBV25-1 combines with J gene TRBJ1-4; D unclear. The sample comprised blood. The CDR3 reads CASSDRLATNEKLFF. CDR3 sequence (DNA): TGTGCCAGCAGTGACAGACTTGCAACTAATGAAAAACTGTTTTTT.